This TCR beta chain was identified in a study of blood T cell repertoires in COVID-19. Study background: The samples span acute and convalescent COVID-19 from the United States, Italy and Spain. PBMCs, B-cell-depleted T cells, or T cells provided the cDNA or gDNA that made up the material.

CDR3 length: 15 residues. The V and J ends lost 0 bases and 4 bases respectively, with 9 bases between them. Germline V lookup: CDR1 LGHNA, CDR2 YNFKEQ. Seattle's enrolled individuals joined amid active infection and were then monitored longitudinally. Original data processing: Amplification from reference gene primers served as the basis for estimated nucleated cell counts. The protocol was immunoSEQ multiplex PCR, while the TCRdb copy is restricted to in-frame clones and leaves out a portion. V, J and clone size reflect that table, while D and trimming were determined from the DNA. The table records roughly 57,000 clones, about 80% of them present only once. This clone was recorded only once.

The chain links TRBV4-2 to TRBJ1-4; D is possibly TRBD1 (6 bases). The sequence was obtained from a man younger than 45 with COVID-19, enrolled during active disease. Input material: peripheral blood. CDR3 sequence: CASSQDVGGNEKLFF. The CDR3 coding sequence is TGTGCCAGCAGCCAAGATGTAGGGGGTAATGAAAAACTGTTTTTT.